The sequence of this TCR beta chain was determined in a study of CD8+ T cells in alopecia areata (dated by TCRdb to 2016 to 2019). Turning to the overall study: The treated patients took part in an open-label pilot trial in which moderate-to-severe alopecia areata was treated with oral tofacitinib at 5 to 10 mg twice daily. On the human side, TCRbeta sequencing was run on scalp tissue and on sorted CD4+ and CD8+ peripheral blood T cells from healthy controls and from alopecia areata patients with either patchy or totalis/universalis disease. Tofacitinib was administered for 6 to 18 months, and 6 months of follow-up off drug were then conducted to assess delayed response and recurrence. In treated patients, disease severity was measured using the SALT score, which gives the percentage of scalp surface area affected. Patients on tofacitinib were biopsied at baseline and after 4 and 24 weeks of treatment, and several of the patients also had a later scalp biopsy. RNA was extracted with the PAXgene miRNA kit for fixed scalp, the miRNeasy kit for PBMCs, and the RNeasy kit for mouse skin. High-throughput TCRbeta sequencing was used to examine T cell clonal expansion in alopecia areata in both the C3H/HeJ mouse model and human patients. Clonality in the scalp was compared among normal scalp (n=4), patchy alopecia areata scalp (n=8), and alopecia totalis/universalis scalp (n=8). TCRbeta CDR3 regions were amplified by immunoSEQ multiplex PCR using 35 Vbeta forward and 13 Jbeta reverse primers.

Preparation of the library involved the immunoSEQ multiplex PCR assay. RNA was extracted from all samples and reverse transcribed into cDNA as template for TCR sequencing. First-strand cDNA was synthesized using SuperScript III with a 2:1 mix of oligo-dT and random hexamers. A synthetic immune receptor repertoire was used to gauge amplification bias, and whatever bias remained was removed computationally. The source study handled its data this way. Raw reads were preprocessed for error removal, and CDR3 was defined according to IMGT conventions as running from the conserved cysteine to phenylalanine. Clonality was computed by normalizing Shannon entropy by log2 of the number of productive unique TCRs and subtracting the result from 1. CD4 or CD8 identity of scalp clones was inferred by cross-referencing scalp TCRbeta sequences with sorted blood CD4 and CD8 repertoires. The table comes from immuneACCESS by way of TCRdb, which keeps in-frame sequences with V and J called. Part of the clones is missing from these tables; in studies checked, under half for an unresolved V gene and the rest for unknown reasons. V, J and clone size reflect that table, while D and trimming were determined from the DNA. A total of over 200,000 clones appear in this sample, around 65% of them only once. Roughly 4.2% of the sample is in the top ten clones.

CDR1 and CDR2, looked up from the germline V gene, are MNHEY and SVGAGI. The CDR3 covers 15 residues, taking in both the cysteine and the phenylalanine. Only the CDR3 DNA stays, 45 bases, in frame from base 1. V sheds 5 bases and J sheds 4 bases, leaving 17 bases between their ends. On this clone itself: The antigen it recognizes is unknown. Per-base quality was not reported, and no clone a single base away is much larger than it.

Points the paper makes about the study in general: Compared with mice, TCR sequences shared between patients were less clear, possibly partly because of HLA diversity across the patient population. Resident alphabeta T cells in normal human skin are also sequenced, complicating scalp TCR repertoire analysis, unlike mouse skin dominated by gammadelta T cells. During tofacitinib treatment, many expanded lesional clones stuck around in both scalp and blood, and this persistence may partly explain why relapse happens after treatment is stopped. Compared with normal scalp, lesional scalp, particularly in alopecia totalis/universalis, had higher clonality and more expanded CD8+ clones, which suggests antigenic drive. Scalp clonality and the number of expanded CD8+ clones among the top 100 scalp clones were significantly decreased by tofacitinib. Because the treated cohort was small and had just a single nonresponder, larger studies are needed to establish links between baseline CD8+ expansion and response.

This sample's time point label indicates: around 4 weeks on oral tofacitinib. The sample's treatment or condition label, decoded: oral pan-JAK inhibitor, 5-10 mg twice daily. Lesional scalp punch biopsies and peripheral blood were collected from alopecia areata patients. After PBMCs were isolated by density centrifugation and stained for CD3, CD4 and CD8, a FACSAria was used to sort CD4+ and CD8+ T cells. This receptor was identified in a human donor with alopecia areata. Sequenced material: CD4+ T cells sorted from blood, taken at week 4, from a patient treated with tofacitinib. The chain uses TRBV6-5 and TRBJ1-1, with TRBD1 perhaps the D gene, on 6 matching bases. CDR3 region: CASSRVGSRGTEAFF. The DNA sequence is TGTGCCAGCAGTCGAGTGGGTAGCAGGGGCACTGAAGCTTTCTTT.